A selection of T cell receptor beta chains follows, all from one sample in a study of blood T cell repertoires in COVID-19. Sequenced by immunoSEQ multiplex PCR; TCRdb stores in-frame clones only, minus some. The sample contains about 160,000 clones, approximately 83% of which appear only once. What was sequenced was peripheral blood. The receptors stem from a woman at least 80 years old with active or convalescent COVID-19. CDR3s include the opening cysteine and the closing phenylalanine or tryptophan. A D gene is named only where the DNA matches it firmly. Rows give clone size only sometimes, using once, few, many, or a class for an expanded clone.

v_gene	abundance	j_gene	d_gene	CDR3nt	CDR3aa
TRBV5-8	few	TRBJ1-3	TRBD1	TGTGCCAGCAGCTTGGGGACAGGGGTTGGAAACACCATATATTTT	CASSLGTGVGNTIYF
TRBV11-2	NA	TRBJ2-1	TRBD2	TGTGCCAGCACCTTAGGAGCCAGCGGGGGGGCCTACAATGAGCAGTTCTTC	CASTLGASGGAYNEQFF
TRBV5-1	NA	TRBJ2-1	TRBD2	TGCGCCAGCAGCTTTCTGACCGGGACTAGTCGGGGGGCCAATGAGCAGTTCTTC	CASSFLTGTSRGANEQFF
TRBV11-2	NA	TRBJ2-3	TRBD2	TGTGCCAGCAGCTTAGATACTAGCGGGGTTGTGGATACGCAGTATTTT	CASSLDTSGVVDTQYF
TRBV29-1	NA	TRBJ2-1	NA	TGCAGCGTGGAGGAGGACTGGTACAATGAGCAGTTCTTC	CSVEEDWYNEQFF
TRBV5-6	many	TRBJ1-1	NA	TGTGCCAGCAGCCCCCCAAAACAGGATATGAACACTGAAGCTTTCTTT	CASSPPKQDMNTEAFF
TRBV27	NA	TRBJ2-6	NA	TGTGCCAGCAGTCCCCCTGGGGGCCCATCTACTGGGGCCAACGTCCTGACTTTC	CASSPPGGPSTGANVLTF
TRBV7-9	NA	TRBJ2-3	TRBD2	TGTGCCAGCAGCCCGCGAGCGGGGGGCCGCACTAGCACAGATACGCAGTATTTT	CASSPRAGGRTSTDTQYF
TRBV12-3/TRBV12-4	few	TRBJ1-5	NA	TGTGCCAGCAGCCGAGAGGAAACTAAGCCCCAGCATTTT	CASSREETKPQHF
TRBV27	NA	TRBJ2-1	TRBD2	TGTGCCAGCTACACCTTTTCGGGGGGGGCCTATGAGCAGTTCTTC	CASYTFSGGAYEQFF
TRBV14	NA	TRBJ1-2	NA	TGTGCCAGCAGCCAAGTTAGGACTACCCTTGGAGGCTACACCTTC	CASSQVRTTLGGYTF
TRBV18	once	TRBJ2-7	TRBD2	TGTGCCAGCTCTCGCACACGTCCGGGACTAGCTTCTTCCGGAGAGCAGTACTTC	CASSRTRPGLASSGEQYF
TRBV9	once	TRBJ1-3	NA	TGTGCCAGCAGCCCCAGAGGGGGTCCTTTAAGCTCTGGAAACACCATATATTTT	CASSPRGGPLSSGNTIYF
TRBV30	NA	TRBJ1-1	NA	TGTGCGCGAGGGGGGAACACTGAAGCTTTCTTT	CARGGNTEAFF
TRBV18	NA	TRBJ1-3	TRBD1	TGTGCCAGCTCACCCGGGACAGCTAGCTCTGGAAACACCATATATTTT	CASSPGTASSGNTIYF
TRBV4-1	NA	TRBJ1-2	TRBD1	TGCGCCAGCAGCCAACCGGGACAGGGGTTAGGGGATGGCTACACCTTC	CASSQPGQGLGDGYTF
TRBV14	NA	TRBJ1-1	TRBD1	TGTGCCAGCAGCCAGGGGGCTCGGGGACAGGGGGACACTGAAGCTTTCTTT	CASSQGARGQGDTEAFF
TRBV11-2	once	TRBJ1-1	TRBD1	TGTGCCAGCAGCCTCCCAGAGGGGGCCTTGAACACTGAAGCTTTCTTT	CASSLPEGALNTEAFF
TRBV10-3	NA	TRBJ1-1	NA	TGTGCCATCAGTAAGACAGATATGAACACTGAAGCTTTCTTT	CAISKTDMNTEAFF
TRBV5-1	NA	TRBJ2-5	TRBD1	TGCGCCAGCAGCTTCGGGACAGTGGAGGCCCAGTACTTC	CASSFGTVEAQYF
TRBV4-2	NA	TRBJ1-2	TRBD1	TGTGCCAGCAGCCAAGACCCGGGACAGGGAACATACTATGGCTACACCTTC	CASSQDPGQGTYYGYTF
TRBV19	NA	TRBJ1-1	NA	TGTGCCTCGACCCCCTCGGGACACATGAACACTGAAGCTTTCTTT	CASTPSGHMNTEAFF
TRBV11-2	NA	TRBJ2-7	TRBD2	TGTGCCAGCAGCTTAGCAGCGGGGCTTCCCTACGAGCAGTACTTC	CASSLAAGLPYEQYF
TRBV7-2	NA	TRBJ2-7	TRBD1	TGTGCCAGCAGCTTAGGCGGGGGACAGGGGGCCAACGAGCAGTACTTC	CASSLGGGQGANEQYF
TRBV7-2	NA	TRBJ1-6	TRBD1	TGTGCCAGCAGTCAAGGGACAGGGAATTCACCCCTCCACTTT	CASSQGTGNSPLHF
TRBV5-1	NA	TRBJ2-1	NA	TGCGCCAGCAGCTTTGAGGGGGTCTTGACCTACAATGAGCAGTTCTTC	CASSFEGVLTYNEQFF
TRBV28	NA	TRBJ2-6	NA	TGTGCCAGCAGCAAGGACAGCTCTGGGGCCAACGTCCTGACTTTC	CASSKDSSGANVLTF
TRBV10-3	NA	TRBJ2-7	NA	TGTGCCGCTACCGGAGGACAGACCGACGAGCAGTACTTC	CAATGGQTDEQYF
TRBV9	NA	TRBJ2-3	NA	TGTGCCAGCAGCGTAGGGGATCGGGGGACCCTCTTCAGAGATACGCAGTATTTT	CASSVGDRGTLFRDTQYF
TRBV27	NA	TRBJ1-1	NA	TGTGCCAGCTATTCTCCAGGGTTGAACACTGAAGCTTTCTTT	CASYSPGLNTEAFF
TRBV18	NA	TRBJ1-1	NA	TGTGCCAGCTCACAAACAGAGGAAGCTTTCTTT	CASSQTEEAFF
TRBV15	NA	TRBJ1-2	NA	TGTGCCACCAGCAGAGCGAGGCCTGGAAACTATGGCTACACCTTC	CATSRARPGNYGYTF
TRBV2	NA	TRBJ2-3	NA	TGTGCCAGCAGGAGTCGGTCAGATACGCAGTATTTT	CASRSRSDTQYF
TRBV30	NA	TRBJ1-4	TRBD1	TGTGCCTGGAGTGTAGGAGGGGCAGGGGGTGAAAAACTGTTTTTT	CAWSVGGAGGEKLFF
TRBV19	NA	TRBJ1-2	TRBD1	TGTGCCAGCCAGATGGGGGCAGGGGGCATATATGGCTACACCTTC	CASQMGAGGIYGYTF
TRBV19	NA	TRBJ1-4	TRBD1	TGTGCCAGTAGTTTCAACTTACAGGGGGCAACTAATGAAAAACTGTTTTTT	CASSFNLQGATNEKLFF
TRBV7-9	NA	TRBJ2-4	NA	TGTGCCAGCAGCCCCCAAGCCTCAGCCAAAAACATTCAGTACTTC	CASSPQASAKNIQYF
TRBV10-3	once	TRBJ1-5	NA	TGTGCCATCACGGAAGGCGGCGGTCAGCCCCAGCATTTT	CAITEGGGQPQHF
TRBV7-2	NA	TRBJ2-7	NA	TGTGCCAGCAGAACAGGGCCCCTCGGGGACGAGCAGTACTTC	CASRTGPLGDEQYF
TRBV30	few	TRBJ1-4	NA	TGTGCCTGGAGTGTAGGGGGGGCAGGCGATGAAAAACTGTTTTTT	CAWSVGGAGDEKLFF
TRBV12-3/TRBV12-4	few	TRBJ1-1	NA	TGTGCCAGCATTTATACAGGGAGTACTGAAGCTTTCTTT	CASIYTGSTEAFF
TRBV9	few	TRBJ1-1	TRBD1	TGTGCCAGCAGCGTAGCTATGACAGGGGGCTCTGAAGCTTTCTTT	CASSVAMTGGSEAFF
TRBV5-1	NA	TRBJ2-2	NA	TGCGCCAGCAGTTACCAGGGGCTCACCGGGGAGCTGTTTTTT	CASSYQGLTGELFF
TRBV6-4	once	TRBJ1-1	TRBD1	TGTGCCAGCAGGGGGACAGGGGATCGCGCTGAAGCTTTCTTT	CASRGTGDRAEAFF
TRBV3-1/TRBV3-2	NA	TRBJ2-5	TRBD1	TGTGCCATTGGGGACAGTCTTCAAGAGACCCAGTACTTC	CAIGDSLQETQYF
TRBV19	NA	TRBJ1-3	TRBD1	TGTGCCAGTAGTATCGGGACAGCTGGAAACACCATATATTTT	CASSIGTAGNTIYF
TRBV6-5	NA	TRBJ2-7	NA	TGTGCCAGCACGGAATACAGATCATACGAGCAGTACTTC	CASTEYRSYEQYF
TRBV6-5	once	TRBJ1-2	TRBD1	TGTGCCAGCAGGGGACAGGAGAAACATCCTTACACCTTC	CASRGQEKHPYTF
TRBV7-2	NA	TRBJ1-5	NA	TGTGCCAGCAGCTTTGATCGGGGTTTCCATCAGCCCCAGCATTTT	CASSFDRGFHQPQHF
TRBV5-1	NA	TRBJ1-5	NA	TGCGCCAGCAGCTTGGAGGGGCCTAGCAATCAGCCCCAGCATTTT	CASSLEGPSNQPQHF
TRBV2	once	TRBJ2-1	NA	TGTGCCAGCACTTACAGGGCGTCCTACAATGAGCAGTTCTTC	CASTYRASYNEQFF
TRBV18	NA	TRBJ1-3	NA	TGTGCCAGCTCACTAGATCTTTCTGGAAACACCATATATTTT	CASSLDLSGNTIYF
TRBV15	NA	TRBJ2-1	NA	TGTGCCACCAGCAGAGATCTGGGACTCTCCACCAATGAGCAGTTCTTC	CATSRDLGLSTNEQFF
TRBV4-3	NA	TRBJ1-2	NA	TGCGCCAGCAGCCAAGATCCGGCCAGCTCGAGGGGCTACACCTTC	CASSQDPASSRGYTF
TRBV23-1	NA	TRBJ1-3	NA	TGCGCCAGCTCTCCGGGACTCCCTTTT	CASSPGLPF
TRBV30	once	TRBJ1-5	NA	TGTGCCTGGAGTCCAAGTCACGGTCAGCCCCAGCATTTT	CAWSPSHGQPQHF
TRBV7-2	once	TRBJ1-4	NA	TGTGCCAGCACCAAATCGACAGGCCCTAATGAAAAACTGTTTTTT	CASTKSTGPNEKLFF
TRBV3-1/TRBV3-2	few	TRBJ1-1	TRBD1	TGTGCCAGCAGCCAGGGACAGGGGGCAGGCACTGAAGCTTTCTTT	CASSQGQGAGTEAFF
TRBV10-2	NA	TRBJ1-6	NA	TGCGCCAGCAGTGAATCGGTACTAAGCTCCTATAATTCACCCCTCCACTTT	CASSESVLSSYNSPLHF
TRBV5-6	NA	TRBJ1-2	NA	TGTGCCAGCAGCCCCGGGGGTGGGGCTTATGGCTACACCTTC	CASSPGGGAYGYTF